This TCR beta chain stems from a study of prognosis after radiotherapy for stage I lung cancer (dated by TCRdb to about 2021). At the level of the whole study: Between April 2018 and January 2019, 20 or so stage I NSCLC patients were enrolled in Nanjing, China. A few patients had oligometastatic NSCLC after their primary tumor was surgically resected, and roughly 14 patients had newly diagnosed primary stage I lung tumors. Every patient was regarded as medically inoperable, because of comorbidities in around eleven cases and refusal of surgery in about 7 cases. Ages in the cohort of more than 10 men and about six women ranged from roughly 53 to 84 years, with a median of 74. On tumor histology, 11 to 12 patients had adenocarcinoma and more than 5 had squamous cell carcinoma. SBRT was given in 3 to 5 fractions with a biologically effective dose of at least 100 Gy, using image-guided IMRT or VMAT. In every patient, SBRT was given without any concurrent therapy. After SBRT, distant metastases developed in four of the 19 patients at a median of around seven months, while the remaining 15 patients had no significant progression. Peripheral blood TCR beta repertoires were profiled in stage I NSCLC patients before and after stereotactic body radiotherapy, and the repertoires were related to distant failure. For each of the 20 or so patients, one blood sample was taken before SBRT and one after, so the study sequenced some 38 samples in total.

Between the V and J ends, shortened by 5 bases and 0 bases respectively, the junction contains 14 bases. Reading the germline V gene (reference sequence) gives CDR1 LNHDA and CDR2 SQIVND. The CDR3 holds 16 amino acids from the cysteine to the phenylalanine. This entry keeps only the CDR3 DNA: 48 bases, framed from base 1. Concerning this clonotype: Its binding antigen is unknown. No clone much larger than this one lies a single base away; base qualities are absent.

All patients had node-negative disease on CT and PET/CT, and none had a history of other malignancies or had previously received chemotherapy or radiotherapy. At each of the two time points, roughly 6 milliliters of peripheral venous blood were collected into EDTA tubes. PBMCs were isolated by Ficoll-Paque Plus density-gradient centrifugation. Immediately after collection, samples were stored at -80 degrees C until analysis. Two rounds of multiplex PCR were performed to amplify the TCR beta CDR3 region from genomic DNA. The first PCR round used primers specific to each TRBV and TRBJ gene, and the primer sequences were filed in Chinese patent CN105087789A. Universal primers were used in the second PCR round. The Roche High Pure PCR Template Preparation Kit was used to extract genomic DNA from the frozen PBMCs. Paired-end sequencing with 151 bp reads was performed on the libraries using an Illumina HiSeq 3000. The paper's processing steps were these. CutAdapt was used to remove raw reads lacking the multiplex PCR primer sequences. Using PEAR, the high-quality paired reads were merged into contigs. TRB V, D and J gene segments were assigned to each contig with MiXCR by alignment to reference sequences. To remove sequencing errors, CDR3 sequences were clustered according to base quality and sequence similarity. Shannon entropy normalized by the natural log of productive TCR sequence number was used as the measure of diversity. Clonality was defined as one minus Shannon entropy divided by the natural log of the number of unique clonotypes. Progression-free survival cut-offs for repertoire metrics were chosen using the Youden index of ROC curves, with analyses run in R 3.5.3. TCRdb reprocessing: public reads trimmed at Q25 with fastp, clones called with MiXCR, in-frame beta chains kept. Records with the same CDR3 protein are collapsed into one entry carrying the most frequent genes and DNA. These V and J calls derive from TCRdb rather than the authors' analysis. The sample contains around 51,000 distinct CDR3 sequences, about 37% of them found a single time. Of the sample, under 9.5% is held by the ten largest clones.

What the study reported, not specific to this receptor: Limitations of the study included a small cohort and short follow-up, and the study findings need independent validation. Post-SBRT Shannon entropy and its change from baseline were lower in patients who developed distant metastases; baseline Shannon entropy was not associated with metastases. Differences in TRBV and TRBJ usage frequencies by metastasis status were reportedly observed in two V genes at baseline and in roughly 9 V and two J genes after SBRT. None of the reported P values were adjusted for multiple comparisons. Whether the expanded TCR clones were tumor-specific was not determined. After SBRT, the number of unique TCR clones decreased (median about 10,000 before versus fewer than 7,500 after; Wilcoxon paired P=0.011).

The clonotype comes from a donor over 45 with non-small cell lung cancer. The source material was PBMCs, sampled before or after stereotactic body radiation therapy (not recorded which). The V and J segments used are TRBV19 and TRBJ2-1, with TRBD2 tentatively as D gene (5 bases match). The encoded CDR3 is CASSPRTLSSYNEQFF. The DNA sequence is TGTGCCAGTAGTCCCAGGACTTTAAGCTCCTACAATGAGCAGTTCTTC.